The 5 T cell receptor beta chains below come from one sample, sequenced in a study of cytotoxic CD8 clonotypes in ibrutinib-treated CLL. TCRdb's table, derived via immunoSEQ multiplex PCR, lists solely in-frame clones and lacks some. In the table there are roughly 51,000 clones, roughly 57% of which are singletons. This sample comprised PBMCs, obtained after 12 months of ibrutinib treatment. The receptors here all came from a human donor with chronic lymphocytic leukemia.

The chain joins TRBV2 to TRBJ1-1; a weak D match, TRBD1 (6 bases). CDR1 is SNHLY, CDR2 FYNNEI, per germline. CDR3 length equals 14 residues. The germline V and J ends were trimmed by 6 bases and 1 base, with 12 bases remaining between them. CDR3 DNA: TGTGCCAGCAGGAAACAGGGCGCGAACACTGAAGCTTTCTTT. Encoded protein: CASRKQGANTEAFF.

This clone has only a few counts. The J gene is TRBJ2-6, the V gene TRBV9, with 9 bases lining up with TRBD1. The germline V gene has CDR1 SGDLS and CDR2 YYNGEE. V was clipped by 3 bases and J by 2 bases; unmatched bases: 9. The CDR3 length is 18 residues. The CDR3 protein is CASSERTGARTGANVLTF. DNA for the CDR3: TGTGCCAGCAGCGAGAGGACAGGGGCCAGGACTGGGGCCAACGTCCTGACTTTC.

The table lists this clone with a few counts. This rearrangement joins TRBV19 to TRBJ2-7; D is uncertain. The CDR3 consists of 11 residues. Germline values: CDR1 LNHDA, CDR2 SQIVND (reference sequence). Trimming cost V 6 bases and J 4 bases, with 7 bases left between them. In DNA form, the CDR3 reads TGTGCCAGTAGCTCCCATTACGAGCAGTACTTC. It is translated as CASSSHYEQYF.

The V call is TRBV18, the J call TRBJ2-4; possibly TRBD2 for D (6 bases). Germline loops: CDR1 KGHSH, CDR2 LQKENI. This CDR3 has 19 amino acids. Trimming pared 3 bases from V and 0 bases from J, leaving 21 bases between. The CDR3 is CASSPARTDLGLAKNIQYF. The DNA of the CDR3 is TGTGCCAGCTCACCCGCAAGGACGGACTTGGGACTAGCCAAAAACATTCAGTACTTC.

The rearrangement links TRBV4-1 to TRBJ1-1; D is possibly TRBD1 (5 bases). Trimming removed 0 bases from V and 0 bases from J, with 14 bases in between. Per the germline V gene, CDR1 is MGHRA and CDR2 is YSYEKL. The CDR3 consists of 17 residues. In DNA, the CDR3 is TGCGCCAGCAGCCAAGAAACCCCAGGGTGGCTGAACACTGAAGCTTTCTTT. Translation gives CASSQETPGWLNTEAFF.